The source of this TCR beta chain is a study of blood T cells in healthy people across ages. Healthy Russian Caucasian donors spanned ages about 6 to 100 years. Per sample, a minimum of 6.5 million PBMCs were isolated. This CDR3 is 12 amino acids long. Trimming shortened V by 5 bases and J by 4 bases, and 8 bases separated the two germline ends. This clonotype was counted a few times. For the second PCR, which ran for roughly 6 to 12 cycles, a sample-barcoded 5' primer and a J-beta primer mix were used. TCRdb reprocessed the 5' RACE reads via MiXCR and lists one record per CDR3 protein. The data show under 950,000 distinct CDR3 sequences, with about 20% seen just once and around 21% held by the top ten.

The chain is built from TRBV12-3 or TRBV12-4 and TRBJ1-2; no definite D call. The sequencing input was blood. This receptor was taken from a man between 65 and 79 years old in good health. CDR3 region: CASSRTAYGYTF. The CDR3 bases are TGTGCCAGCAGTCGGACGGCCTATGGCTACACCTTC.